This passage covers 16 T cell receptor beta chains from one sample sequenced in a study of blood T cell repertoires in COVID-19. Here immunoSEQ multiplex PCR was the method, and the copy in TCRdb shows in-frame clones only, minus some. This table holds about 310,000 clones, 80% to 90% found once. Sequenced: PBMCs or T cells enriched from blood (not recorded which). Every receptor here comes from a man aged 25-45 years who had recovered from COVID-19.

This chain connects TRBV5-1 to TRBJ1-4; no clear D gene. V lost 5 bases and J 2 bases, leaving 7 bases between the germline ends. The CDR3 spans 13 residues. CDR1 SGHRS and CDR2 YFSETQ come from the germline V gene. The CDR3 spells CASSLSTNEKLFF. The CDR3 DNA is TGCGCCAGCAGTTTGTCTACTAATGAAAAACTGTTTTTT. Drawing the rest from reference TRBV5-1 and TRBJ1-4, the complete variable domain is KAGVTQTPRYLIKTRGQQVTLSCSPISGHRSVSWYQQTPGQGLQFLFEYFSETQRNKGNFPGRFSGRQFSNSRSEMNVSTLELGDSALYLCASSLSTNEKLFFGSGTQLSVL.

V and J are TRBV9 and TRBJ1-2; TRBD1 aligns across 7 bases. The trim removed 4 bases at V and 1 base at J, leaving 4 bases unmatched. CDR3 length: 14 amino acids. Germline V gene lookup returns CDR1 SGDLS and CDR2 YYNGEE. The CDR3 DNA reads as TGTGCCAGCAGCCTAGCAGGGGGTAACTATGGCTACACCTTC. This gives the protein CASSLAGGNYGYTF.

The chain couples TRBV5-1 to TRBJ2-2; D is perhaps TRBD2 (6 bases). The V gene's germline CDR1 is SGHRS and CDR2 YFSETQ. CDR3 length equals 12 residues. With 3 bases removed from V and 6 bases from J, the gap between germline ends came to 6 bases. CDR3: CASSWEAGELFF. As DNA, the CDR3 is TGCGCCAGCAGCTGGGAGGCCGGGGAGCTGTTTTTT.

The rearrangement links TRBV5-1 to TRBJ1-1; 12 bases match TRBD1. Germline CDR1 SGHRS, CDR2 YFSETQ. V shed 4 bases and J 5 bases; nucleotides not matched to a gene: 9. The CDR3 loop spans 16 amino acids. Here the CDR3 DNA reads TGCGCCAGCAGCCCGGGGACAGGGGGCGACGGGACTGAAGCTTTCTTT. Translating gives CASSPGTGGDGTEAFF.

DNA of the CDR3: TGCGCCAGCAGCTTGGACAGGGGGCAGGATGGCTACACCTTC. This translates into CASSLDRGQDGYTF. The genes are TRBV5-1 and TRBJ1-2; 9 positions agree with TRBD1. The CDR3 runs to 14 residues. V trimming: 0 bases; J trimming: 6 bases; junction bases outside the gene matches: 3. The V gene's germline CDR1 is SGHRS and CDR2 YFSETQ.

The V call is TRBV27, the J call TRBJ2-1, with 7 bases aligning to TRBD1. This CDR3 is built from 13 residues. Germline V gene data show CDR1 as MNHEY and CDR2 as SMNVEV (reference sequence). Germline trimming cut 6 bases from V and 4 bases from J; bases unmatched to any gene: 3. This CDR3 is CASSRTGYNEQFF. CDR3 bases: TGTGCCAGCAGCCGGACAGGTTACAATGAGCAGTTCTTC.

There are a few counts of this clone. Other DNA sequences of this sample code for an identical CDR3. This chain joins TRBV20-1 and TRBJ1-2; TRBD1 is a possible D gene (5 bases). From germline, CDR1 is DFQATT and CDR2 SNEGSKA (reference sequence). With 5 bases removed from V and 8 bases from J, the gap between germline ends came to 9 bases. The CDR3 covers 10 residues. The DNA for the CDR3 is TGCAGTGCTGACAGTTACGGCTACACCTTC. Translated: CSADSYGYTF.

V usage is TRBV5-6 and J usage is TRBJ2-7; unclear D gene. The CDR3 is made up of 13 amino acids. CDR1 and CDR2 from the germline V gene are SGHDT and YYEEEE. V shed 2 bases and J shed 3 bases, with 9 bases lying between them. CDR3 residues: CASSFRYSYEQYF. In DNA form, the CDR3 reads TGTGCCAGCAGCTTTCGCTACAGCTACGAGCAGTACTTC.

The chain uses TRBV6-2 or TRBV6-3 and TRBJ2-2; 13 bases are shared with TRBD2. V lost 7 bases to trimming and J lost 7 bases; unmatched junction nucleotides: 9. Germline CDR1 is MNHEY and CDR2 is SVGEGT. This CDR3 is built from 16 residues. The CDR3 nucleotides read TGTGCCAGCATCCCGACTAGCGGGGGGCCGGGCGGGGAGCTGTTTTTT. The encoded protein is CASIPTSGGPGGELFF.

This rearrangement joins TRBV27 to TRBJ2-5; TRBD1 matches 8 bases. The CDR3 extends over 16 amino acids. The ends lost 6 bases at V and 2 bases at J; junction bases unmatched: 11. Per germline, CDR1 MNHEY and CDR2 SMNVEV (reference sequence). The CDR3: CASRKTGGPTQETQYF. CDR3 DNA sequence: TGTGCCAGCAGAAAAACAGGGGGGCCCACGCAAGAGACCCAGTACTTC.

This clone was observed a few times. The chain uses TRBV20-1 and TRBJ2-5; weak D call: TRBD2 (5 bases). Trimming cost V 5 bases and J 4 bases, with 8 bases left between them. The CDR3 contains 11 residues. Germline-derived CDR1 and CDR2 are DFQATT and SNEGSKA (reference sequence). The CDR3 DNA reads TGCAGTGCTGCTAGCTTAGAGACCCAGTACTTC. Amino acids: CSAASLETQYF.

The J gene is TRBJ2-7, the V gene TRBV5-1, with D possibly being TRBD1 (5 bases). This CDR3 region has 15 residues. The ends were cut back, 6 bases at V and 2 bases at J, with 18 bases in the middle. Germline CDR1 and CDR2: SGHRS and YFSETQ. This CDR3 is CASNKGQGRTYEQYF. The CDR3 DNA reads TGCGCCAGCAACAAGGGCCAGGGTAGGACCTACGAGCAGTACTTC.

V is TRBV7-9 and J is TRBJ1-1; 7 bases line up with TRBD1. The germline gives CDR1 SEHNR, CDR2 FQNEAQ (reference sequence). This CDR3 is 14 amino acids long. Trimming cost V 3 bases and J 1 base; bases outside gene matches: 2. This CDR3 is CASSFQGGNTEAFF. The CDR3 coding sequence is TGTGCCAGCAGCTTCCAGGGGGGGAACACTGAAGCTTTCTTT. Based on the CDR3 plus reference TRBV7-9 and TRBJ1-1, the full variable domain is DTGVSQNPRHKITKRGQNVTFRCDPISEHNRLYWYRQTLGQGPEFLTYFQNEAQLEKSRLLSDRFSAERPKGSFSTLEIQRTEQGDSAMYLCASSFQGGNTEAFFGQGTRLTVV.

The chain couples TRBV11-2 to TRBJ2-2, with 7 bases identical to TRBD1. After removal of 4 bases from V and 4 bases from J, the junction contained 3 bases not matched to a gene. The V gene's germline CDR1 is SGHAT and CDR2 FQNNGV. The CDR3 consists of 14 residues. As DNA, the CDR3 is TGTGCCAGCAGCTACAGGGGCGTCACCGGGGAGCTGTTTTTT. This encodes CASSYRGVTGELFF.

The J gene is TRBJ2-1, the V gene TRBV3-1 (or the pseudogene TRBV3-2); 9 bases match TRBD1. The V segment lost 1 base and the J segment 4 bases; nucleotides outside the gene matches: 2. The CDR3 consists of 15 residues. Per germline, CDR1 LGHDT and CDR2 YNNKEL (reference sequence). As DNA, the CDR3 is TGTGCCAGCAGCCAAGCCGGGACAGGGTACAATGAGCAGTTCTTC. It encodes CASSQAGTGYNEQFF.

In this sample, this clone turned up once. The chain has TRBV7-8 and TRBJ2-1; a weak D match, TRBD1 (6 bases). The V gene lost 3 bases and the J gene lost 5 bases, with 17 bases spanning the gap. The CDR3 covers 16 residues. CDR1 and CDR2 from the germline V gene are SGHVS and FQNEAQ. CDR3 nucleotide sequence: TGTGCCAGCAGCTTCGTAAGGACAGCGTTTAACAATGAGCAGTTCTTC. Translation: CASSFVRTAFNNEQFF.